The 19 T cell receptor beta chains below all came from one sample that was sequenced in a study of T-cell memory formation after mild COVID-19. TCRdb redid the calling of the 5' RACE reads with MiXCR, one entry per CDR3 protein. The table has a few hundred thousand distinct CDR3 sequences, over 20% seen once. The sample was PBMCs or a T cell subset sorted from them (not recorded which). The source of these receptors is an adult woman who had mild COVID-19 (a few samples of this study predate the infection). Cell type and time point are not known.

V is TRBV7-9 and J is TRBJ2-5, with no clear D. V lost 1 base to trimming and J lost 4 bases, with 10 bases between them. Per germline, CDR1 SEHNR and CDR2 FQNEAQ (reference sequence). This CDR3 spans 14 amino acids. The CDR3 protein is CASSLVGPAETQYF. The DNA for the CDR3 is TGTGCCAGCAGCTTAGTTGGACCGGCAGAGACCCAGTACTTC.

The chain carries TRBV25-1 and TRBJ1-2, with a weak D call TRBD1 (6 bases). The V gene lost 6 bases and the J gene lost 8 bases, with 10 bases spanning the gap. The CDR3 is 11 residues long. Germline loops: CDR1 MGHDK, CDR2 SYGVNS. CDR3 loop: CASSKGGGYTF. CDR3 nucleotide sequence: TGTGCCAGCAGCAAGGGGGGAGGCTACACCTTC.

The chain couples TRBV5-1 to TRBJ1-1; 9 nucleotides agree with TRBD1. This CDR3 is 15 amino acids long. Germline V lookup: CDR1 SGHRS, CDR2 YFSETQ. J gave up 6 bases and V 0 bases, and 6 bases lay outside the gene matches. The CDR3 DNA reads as TGCGCCAGCAGCTTGGGGACAGGGGTTTTCCCTGAAGCTTTCTTT. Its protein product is CASSLGTGVFPEAFF.

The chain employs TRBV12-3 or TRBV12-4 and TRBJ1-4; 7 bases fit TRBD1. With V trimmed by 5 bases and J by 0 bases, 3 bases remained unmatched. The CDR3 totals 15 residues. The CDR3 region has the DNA TGTGCCAGCAGTCCAGGACAGGCAACTAATGAAAAACTGTTTTTT. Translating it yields CASSPGQATNEKLFF.

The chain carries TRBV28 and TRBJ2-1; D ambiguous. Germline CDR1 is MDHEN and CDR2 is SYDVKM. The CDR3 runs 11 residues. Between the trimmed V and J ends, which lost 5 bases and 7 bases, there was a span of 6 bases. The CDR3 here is CASSVQNEQFF. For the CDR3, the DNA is TGTGCCAGCAGTGTCCAGAATGAGCAGTTCTTC. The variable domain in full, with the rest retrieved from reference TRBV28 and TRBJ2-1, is DVKVTQSSRYLVKRTGEKVFLECVQDMDHENMFWYRQDPGLGLRLIYFSYDVKMKEKGDIPEGYSVSREKKERFSLILESASTNQTSMYLCASSVQNEQFFGPGTRLTVL.

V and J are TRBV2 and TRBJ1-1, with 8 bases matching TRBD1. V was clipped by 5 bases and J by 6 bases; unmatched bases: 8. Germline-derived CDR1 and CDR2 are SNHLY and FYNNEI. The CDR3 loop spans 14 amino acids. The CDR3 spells CASSPDRVGAEAFF. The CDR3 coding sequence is TGTGCCAGCAGTCCGGACAGGGTAGGGGCTGAAGCTTTCTTT.

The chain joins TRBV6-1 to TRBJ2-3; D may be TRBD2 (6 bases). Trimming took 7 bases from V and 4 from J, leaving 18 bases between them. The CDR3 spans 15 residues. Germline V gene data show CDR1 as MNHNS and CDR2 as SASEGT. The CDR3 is CASTPYPRRADTQYF. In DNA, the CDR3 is TGTGCCAGCACCCCTTATCCCAGGAGGGCAGATACGCAGTATTTT.

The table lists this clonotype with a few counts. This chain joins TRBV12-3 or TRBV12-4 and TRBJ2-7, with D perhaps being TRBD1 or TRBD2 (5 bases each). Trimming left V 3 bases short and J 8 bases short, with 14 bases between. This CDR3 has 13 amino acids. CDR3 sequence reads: CASSLGVQDKQYF. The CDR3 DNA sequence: TGTGCCAGCAGTTTGGGGGTACAAGACAAGCAGTACTTC.

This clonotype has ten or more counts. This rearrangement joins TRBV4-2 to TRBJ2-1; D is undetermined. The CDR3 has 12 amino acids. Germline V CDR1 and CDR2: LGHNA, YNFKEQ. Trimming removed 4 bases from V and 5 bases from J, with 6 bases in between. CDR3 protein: CASSPPDNEQFF. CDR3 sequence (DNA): TGTGCCAGCAGCCCCCCTGACAATGAGCAGTTCTTC.

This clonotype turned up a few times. The CDR3 region is CSVVPISYNEQFF. The CDR3, as DNA: TGCAGCGTTGTGCCAATCTCCTACAATGAGCAGTTCTTC. The genes are TRBV29-1 and TRBJ2-1; D not certain. Germline-derived CDR1 and CDR2 are SQVTM and ANQGSEA. Between the trimmed V and J ends, which lost 4 bases and 0 bases, there was a span of 7 bases. There are 13 residues in the CDR3.

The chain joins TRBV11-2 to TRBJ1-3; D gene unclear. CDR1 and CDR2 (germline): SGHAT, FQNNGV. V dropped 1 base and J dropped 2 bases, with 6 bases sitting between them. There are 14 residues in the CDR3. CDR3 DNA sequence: TGTGCCAGCAGCTTAGTCGGACCTGGAAACACCATATATTTT. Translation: CASSLVGPGNTIYF.

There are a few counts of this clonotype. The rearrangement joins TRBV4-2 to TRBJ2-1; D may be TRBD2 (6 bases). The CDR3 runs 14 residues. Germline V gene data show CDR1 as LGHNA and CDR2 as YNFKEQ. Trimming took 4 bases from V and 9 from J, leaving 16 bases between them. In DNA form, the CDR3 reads TGTGCCAGCAGCCCCGCCGGGGGATCCAGTGAGCAGTTCTTC. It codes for CASSPAGGSSEQFF.

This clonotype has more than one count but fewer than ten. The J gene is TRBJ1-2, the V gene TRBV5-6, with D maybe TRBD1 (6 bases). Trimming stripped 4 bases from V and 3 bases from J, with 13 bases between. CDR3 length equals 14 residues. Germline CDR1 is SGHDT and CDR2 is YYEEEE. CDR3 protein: CASSPPDSDYGYTF. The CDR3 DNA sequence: TGTGCCAGCAGCCCTCCGGACAGCGACTATGGCTACACCTTC.

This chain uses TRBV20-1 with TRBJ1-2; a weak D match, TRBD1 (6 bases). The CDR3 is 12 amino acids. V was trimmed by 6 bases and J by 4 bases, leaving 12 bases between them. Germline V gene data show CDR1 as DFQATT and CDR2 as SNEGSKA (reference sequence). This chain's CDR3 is CSAPPRGYGYTF. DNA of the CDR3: TGCAGTGCGCCGCCCAGGGGCTATGGCTACACCTTC.

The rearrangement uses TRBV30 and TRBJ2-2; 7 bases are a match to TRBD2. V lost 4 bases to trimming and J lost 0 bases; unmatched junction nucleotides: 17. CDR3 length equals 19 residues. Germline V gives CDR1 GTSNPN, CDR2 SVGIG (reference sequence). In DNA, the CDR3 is TGTGCCTGGAATCGTTTTCGAGTTCTAGCGGAGGCGAACACCGGGGAGCTGTTTTTT. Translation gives CAWNRFRVLAEANTGELFF.

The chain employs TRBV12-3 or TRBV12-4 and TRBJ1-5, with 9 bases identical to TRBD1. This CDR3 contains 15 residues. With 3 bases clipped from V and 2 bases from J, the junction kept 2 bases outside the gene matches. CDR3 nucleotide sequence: TGTGCCAGCAGTTTTGGGGACAGGGGCAATCAGCCCCAGCATTTT. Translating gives CASSFGDRGNQPQHF.

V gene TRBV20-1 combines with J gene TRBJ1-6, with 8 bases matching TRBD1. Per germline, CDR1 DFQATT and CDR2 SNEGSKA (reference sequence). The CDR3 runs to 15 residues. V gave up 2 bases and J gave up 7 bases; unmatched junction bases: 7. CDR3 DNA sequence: TGCAGTGCTAGAAGGCAGGGGGCAGAGAATTCACCCCTCCACTTT. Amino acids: CSARRQGAENSPLHF.

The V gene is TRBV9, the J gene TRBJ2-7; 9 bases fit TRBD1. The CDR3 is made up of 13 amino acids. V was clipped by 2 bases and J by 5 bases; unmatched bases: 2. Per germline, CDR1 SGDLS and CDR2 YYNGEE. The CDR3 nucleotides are TGTGCCAGCAGCGTTCGGACAGGGGACGAGCAGTACTTC. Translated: CASSVRTGDEQYF.

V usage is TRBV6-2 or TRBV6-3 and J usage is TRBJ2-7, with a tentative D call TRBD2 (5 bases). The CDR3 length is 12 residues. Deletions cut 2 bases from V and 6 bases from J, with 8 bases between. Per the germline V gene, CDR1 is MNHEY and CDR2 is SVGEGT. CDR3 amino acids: CASSYPGIEQYF. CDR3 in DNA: TGTGCCAGCAGTTACCCCGGGATCGAGCAGTACTTC.